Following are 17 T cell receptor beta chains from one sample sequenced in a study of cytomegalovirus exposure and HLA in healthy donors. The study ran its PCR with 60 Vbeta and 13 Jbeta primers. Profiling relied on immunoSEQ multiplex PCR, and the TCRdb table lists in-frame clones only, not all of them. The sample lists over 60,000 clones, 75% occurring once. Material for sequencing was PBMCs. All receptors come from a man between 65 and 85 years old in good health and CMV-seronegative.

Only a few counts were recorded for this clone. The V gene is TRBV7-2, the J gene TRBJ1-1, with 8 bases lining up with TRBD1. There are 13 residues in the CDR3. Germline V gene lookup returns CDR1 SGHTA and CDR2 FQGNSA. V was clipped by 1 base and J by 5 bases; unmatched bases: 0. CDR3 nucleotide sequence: TGTGCCAGCAGCTTAGACAGGGGGACTGAAGCTTTCTTT. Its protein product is CASSLDRGTEAFF.

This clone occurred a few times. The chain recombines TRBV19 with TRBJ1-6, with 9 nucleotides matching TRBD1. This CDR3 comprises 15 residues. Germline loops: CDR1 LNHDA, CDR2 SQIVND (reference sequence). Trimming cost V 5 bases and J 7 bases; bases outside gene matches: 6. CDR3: CASSAGTGKNSPLHF. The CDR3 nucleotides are TGTGCCAGTAGTGCCGGGACAGGGAAGAATTCACCCCTCCACTTT.

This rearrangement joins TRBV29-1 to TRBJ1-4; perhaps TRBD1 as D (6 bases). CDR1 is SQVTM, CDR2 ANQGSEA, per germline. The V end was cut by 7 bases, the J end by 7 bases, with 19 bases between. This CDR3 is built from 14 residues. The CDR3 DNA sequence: TGCAGCGCCTTTGGCGGGGGGCAAGGTGAAAAACTGTTTTTT. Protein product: CSAFGGGQGEKLFF.

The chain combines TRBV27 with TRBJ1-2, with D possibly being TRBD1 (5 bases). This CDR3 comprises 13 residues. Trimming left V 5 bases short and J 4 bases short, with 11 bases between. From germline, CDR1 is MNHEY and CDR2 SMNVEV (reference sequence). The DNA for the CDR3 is TGTGCCAGCAGTGCCGGGAGGGGCTATGGCTACACCTTC. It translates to CASSAGRGYGYTF.

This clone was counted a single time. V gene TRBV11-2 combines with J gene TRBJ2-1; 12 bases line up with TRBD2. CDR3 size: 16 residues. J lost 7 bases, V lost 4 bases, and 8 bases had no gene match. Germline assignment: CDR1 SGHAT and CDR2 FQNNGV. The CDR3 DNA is TGTGCCAGCAGCTCTCTAGCGGGAGGGTTGTTTAATGAGCAGTTCTTC. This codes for CASSSLAGGLFNEQFF. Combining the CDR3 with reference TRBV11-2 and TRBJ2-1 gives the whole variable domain EAGVAQSPRYKIIEKRQSVAFWCNPISGHATLYWYQQILGQGPKLLIQFQNNGVVDDSQLPKDRFSAERLKGVDSTLKIQPAKLEDSAVYLCASSSLAGGLFNEQFFGPGTRLTVL.

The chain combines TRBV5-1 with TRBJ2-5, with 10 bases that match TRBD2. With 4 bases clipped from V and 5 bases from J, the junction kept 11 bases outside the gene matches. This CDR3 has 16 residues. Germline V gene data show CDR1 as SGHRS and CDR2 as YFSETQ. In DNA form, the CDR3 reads TGCGCCAGCAGCAAGAGTCTAGCGGGGGAGGAGGAGACCCAGTACTTC. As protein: CASSKSLAGEEETQYF.

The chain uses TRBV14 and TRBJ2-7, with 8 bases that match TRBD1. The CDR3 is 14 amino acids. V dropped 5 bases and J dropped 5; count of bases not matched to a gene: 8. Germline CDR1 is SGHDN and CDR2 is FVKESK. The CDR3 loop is CASSDWTGRDEQYF. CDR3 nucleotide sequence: TGTGCCAGCAGCGATTGGACAGGGAGAGACGAGCAGTACTTC. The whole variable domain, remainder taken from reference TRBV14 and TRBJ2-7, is EAGVTQFPSHSVIEKGQTVTLRCDPISGHDNLYWYRRVMGKEIKFLLHFVKESKQDESGMPNNRFLAERTGGTYSTLKVQPAELEDSGVYFCASSDWTGRDEQYFGPGTRLTVT.

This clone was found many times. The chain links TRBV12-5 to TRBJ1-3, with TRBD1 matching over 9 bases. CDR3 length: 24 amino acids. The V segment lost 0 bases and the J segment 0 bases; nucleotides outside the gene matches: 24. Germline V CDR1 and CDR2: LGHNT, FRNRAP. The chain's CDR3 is CASGLVIPPPRGTGMIFSGNTIYF. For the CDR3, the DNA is TGTGCTAGTGGTTTGGTAATACCGCCACCGAGGGGGACAGGGATGATTTTCTCTGGAAACACCATATATTTT.

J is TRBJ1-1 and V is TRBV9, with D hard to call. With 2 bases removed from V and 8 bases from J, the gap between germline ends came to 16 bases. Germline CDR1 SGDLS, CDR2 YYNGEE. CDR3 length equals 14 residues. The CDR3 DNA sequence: TGTGCCAGCAGCGTTGGCGGTCAGACCGACGAAGCTTTCTTT. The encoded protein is CASSVGGQTDEAFF.

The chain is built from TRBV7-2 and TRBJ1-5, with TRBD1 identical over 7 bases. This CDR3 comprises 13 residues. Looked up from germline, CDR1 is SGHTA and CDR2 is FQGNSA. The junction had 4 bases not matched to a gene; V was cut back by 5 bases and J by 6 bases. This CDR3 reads CASSLDRVQPQHF. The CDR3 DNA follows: TGTGCCAGCAGCCTCGACAGGGTTCAGCCCCAGCATTTT.

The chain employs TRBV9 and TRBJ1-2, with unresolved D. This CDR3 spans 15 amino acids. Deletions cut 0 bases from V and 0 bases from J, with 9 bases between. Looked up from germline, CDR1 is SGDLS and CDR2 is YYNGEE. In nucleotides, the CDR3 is TGTGCCAGCAGCGTAGGGGCAGAAGCTAACTATGGCTACACCTTC. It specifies CASSVGAEANYGYTF.

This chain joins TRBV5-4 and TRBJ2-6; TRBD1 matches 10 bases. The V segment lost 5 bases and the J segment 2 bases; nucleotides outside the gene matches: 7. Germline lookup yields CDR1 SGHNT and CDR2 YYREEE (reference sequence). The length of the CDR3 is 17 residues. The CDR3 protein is CASSHPGQGTGANVLTF. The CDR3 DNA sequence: TGTGCCAGCAGTCATCCGGGACAGGGGACTGGGGCCAACGTCCTGACTTTC.

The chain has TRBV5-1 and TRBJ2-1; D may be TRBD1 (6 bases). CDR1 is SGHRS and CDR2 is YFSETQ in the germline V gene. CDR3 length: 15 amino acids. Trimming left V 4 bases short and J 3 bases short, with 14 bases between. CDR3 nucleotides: TGCGCCAGCAGCAGGGGGACGGGGAGCTACAATGAGCAGTTCTTC. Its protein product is CASSRGTGSYNEQFF.

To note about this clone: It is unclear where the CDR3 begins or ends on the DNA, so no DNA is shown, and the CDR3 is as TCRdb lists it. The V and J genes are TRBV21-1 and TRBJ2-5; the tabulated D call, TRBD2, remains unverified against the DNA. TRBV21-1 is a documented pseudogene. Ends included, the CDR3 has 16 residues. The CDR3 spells CASSWEVAGGNETQYF.

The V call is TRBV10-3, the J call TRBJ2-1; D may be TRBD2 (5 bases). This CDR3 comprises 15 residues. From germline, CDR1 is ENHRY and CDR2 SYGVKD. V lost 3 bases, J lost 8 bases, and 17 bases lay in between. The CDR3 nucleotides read TGTGCCATCAGTGACTGGGAGAGAGAAGACGATGAGCAGTTCTTC. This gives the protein CAISDWEREDDEQFF.

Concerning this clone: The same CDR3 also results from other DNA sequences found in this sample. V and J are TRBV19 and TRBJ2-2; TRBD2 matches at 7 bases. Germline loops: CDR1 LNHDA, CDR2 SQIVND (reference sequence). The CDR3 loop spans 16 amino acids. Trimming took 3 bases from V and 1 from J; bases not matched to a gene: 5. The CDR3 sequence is CASSMSAGLNTGELFF. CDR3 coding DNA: TGTGCCAGTAGTATGTCAGCGGGGTTGAACACCGGGGAGCTGTTTTTT.

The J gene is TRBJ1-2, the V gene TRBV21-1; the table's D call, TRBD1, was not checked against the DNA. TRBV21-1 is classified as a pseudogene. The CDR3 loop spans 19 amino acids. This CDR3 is CASSSFEGQGRFRGYGYTF. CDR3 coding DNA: TGTGCCAGCAGCTCCTTCGAGGGACAGGGAAGATTTCGGGGCTATGGCTACACCTTC.